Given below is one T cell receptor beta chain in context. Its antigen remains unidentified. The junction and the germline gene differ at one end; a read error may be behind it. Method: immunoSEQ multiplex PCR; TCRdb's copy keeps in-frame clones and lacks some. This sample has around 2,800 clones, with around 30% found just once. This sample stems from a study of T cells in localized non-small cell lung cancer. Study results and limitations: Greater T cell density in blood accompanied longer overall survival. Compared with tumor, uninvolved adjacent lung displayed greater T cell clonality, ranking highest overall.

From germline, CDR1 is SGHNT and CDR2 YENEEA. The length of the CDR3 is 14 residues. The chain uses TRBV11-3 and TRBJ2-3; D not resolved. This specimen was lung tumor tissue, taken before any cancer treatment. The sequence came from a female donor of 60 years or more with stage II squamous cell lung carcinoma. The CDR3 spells CASSFDFSTDTQYF. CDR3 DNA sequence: TGTGCTAGCAGCTTCGACTTTAGCACAGATACGCAGTATTTT.